The 9 T cell receptor beta chains reported below all come from one sample, sequenced in a study of cytomegalovirus exposure and HLA in healthy donors (dated by TCRdb to between 2016 and 2019). Preparation of the library involved the immunoSEQ multiplex PCR assay. For the multiplex PCR, a mixture combining 60 forward primers for TCR Vbeta segments and 13 reverse primers for TCR Jbeta segments was used. Drawn from immuneACCESS, this table holds only the in-frame rearrangements with V and J called that TCRdb kept. Clones are partly lost; checked studies trace under half to an unresolved V gene and leave the rest unexplained. The sample contains about 190,000 clones, around nine tenths of them found a single time. The ten largest clones represent 1.5% to 2% of the sample. Sequenced sample: PBMCs. These receptors were taken from a woman between 18 and 29 years old in good health and CMV-seronegative.

The V call is TRBV5-4, the J call TRBJ1-2; TRBD1 might be the D (5 bases). Germline CDR1 is SGHNT and CDR2 is YYREEE (reference sequence). Trimming took off 0 bases at V and 2 bases at J, with 11 bases between the two ends. The CDR3 contains 15 residues. The CDR3 coding sequence is TGTGCCAGCAGCTTGGGGCAGGGATACAACTATGGCTACACCTTC. Translation: CASSLGQGYNYGYTF.

The chain links TRBV7-9 to TRBJ2-7; 9 bases agree with TRBD1. The CDR3 has 16 amino acids. The V gene end was trimmed by 0 bases and the J gene end by 3 bases; junction bases not matched to a gene: 6. Germline V gene lookup returns CDR1 SEHNR and CDR2 FQNEAQ (reference sequence). The CDR3 loop reads CASSLAQGTGYYEQYF. CDR3 sequence (DNA): TGTGCCAGCAGCTTAGCGCAAGGGACAGGGTACTACGAGCAGTACTTC.

The chain uses TRBV27 and TRBJ2-3; 9 nucleotides agree with TRBD2. Trimming cost V 6 bases and J 2 bases; bases outside gene matches: 6. Germline assignment: CDR1 MNHEY and CDR2 SMNVEV (reference sequence). This CDR3 has 15 amino acids. CDR3: CASRLAGGNTDTQYF. The CDR3 bases are TGTGCCAGCAGACTCGCGGGGGGGAACACAGATACGCAGTATTTT.

J is TRBJ1-2 and V is TRBV5-5; a weak D match, TRBD1 (5 bases). The CDR3 runs 15 residues. The V gene's germline CDR1 is SGHKS and CDR2 YYEKEE (reference sequence). The germline V and J ends were trimmed by 0 bases and 3 bases, with 12 bases remaining between them. The CDR3 coding sequence is TGTGCCAGCAGCTTGGTTACAGGCTACGACTATGGCTACACCTTC. It yields the protein CASSLVTGYDYGYTF.

The rearrangement joins TRBV13 to TRBJ2-4; TRBD2 matches at 9 bases. Germline assignment: CDR1 PRHDT and CDR2 FYEKMQ (reference sequence). This CDR3 contains 15 residues. V gave up 4 bases and J gave up 7 bases; unmatched junction bases: 8. CDR3 in amino acids: CASSSRSGSGNIQYF. The CDR3, as DNA: TGTGCCAGCAGCTCCCGTAGCGGGAGTGGGAACATTCAGTACTTC.

This clone was seen more than once but under ten times. V and J are TRBV11-2 and TRBJ2-7, with 8 bases that match TRBD2. Unmatched junction bases numbered 11, after V lost 7 bases and J lost 0 bases. The germline gives CDR1 SGHAT, CDR2 FQNNGV. CDR3 length equals 16 residues. The CDR3 DNA is TGTGCCAGCACCGTTGCGGGGGGCCATATCTCCTACGAGCAGTACTTC. Residues: CASTVAGGHISYEQYF. Supplemented by reference TRBV11-2 and TRBJ2-7, the full variable domain reads EAGVAQSPRYKIIEKRQSVAFWCNPISGHATLYWYQQILGQGPKLLIQFQNNGVVDDSQLPKDRFSAERLKGVDSTLKIQPAKLEDSAVYLCASTVAGGHISYEQYFGPGTRLTVT.

This clone was recorded only once. The J gene is TRBJ2-7, the V gene TRBV4-3, with 13 bases that match TRBD2. V shed 0 bases and J 3 bases; nucleotides not matched to a gene: 8. Germline-derived CDR1 and CDR2 are LGHNA and YSLEER. This CDR3 has 18 amino acids. This CDR3 is CASSQDRELAGGSYEQYF. The CDR3 coding sequence is TGCGCCAGCAGCCAAGATCGGGAACTAGCGGGAGGGAGCTACGAGCAGTACTTC.

The chain couples TRBV7-9 to TRBJ2-3; no clear D. This CDR3 is 11 amino acids long. Germline CDR1 SEHNR, CDR2 FQNEAQ (reference sequence). V was trimmed by 10 bases and J by 2 bases, leaving 7 bases between them. CDR3: CATGSTDTQYF. The CDR3 bases are TGTGCCACCGGGTCCACAGATACGCAGTATTTT.

The gene calls are TRBV30 and TRBJ1-1; TRBD1 agrees at 10 bases. The germline V gene has CDR1 GTSNPN and CDR2 SVGIG (reference sequence). V gave up 3 bases and J gave up 4 bases; unmatched junction bases: 8. The CDR3 length is 15 residues. The DNA for the CDR3 is TGTGCCTGGAGCCTCAGGACAGGGGGTATCACTGAAGCTTTCTTT. Translating gives CAWSLRTGGITEAFF.